These 4 T cell receptor beta chains were sequenced from one sample in a study of identical twins. TCRdb recomputed calls from the 5' RACE reads with MiXCR, one row per CDR3 protein. The data hold a few hundred thousand distinct CDR3 sequences, with roughly 8.7% observed a single time. The same data also went into a second study, on yellow fever vaccine responses in identical twins.

The sequencing sample was made of CD8+ T cells sorted from blood. The origin of the receptors is a woman aged 18-29 years in good health.

This chain joins TRBV25-1 and TRBJ1-2; 7 bases line up with TRBD1. V shed 0 bases and J 8 bases; nucleotides not matched to a gene: 12. The CDR3 contains 16 residues. Germline loops: CDR1 MGHDK, CDR2 SYGVNS. CDR3 protein: CASSEYYAAGGRGYTF. CDR3 nucleotides: TGTGCCAGCAGTGAATATTACGCGGCAGGGGGACGGGGCTACACCTTC.

This chain connects TRBV4-3 to TRBJ2-1, with a tentative D call TRBD2 (6 bases). The CDR3 contains 16 residues. Trimming stripped 0 bases from V and 3 bases from J, with 12 bases between. Germline V lookup: CDR1 LGHNA, CDR2 YSLEER. This CDR3 is CASSQDSATSYNEQFF. The CDR3 DNA follows: TGCGCCAGCAGCCAAGACTCTGCGACTAGCTACAATGAGCAGTTCTTC.

This CDR3 is CSAPPRQKGYEQYF. The CDR3 nucleotides are TGCAGTGCCCCGCCGCGGCAAAAGGGCTACGAGCAGTACTTC. V and J are TRBV20-1 and TRBJ2-7; D gene uncertain. V lost 6 bases to trimming and J lost 3 bases, with 18 bases between them. The CDR3 is 14 residues long. Per the germline V gene, CDR1 is DFQATT and CDR2 is SNEGSKA (reference sequence).

The chain recombines TRBV28 with TRBJ2-2; the D is unclear. Trimming left V 5 bases short and J 5 bases short, with 9 bases between. This CDR3 has 13 amino acids. CDR1 and CDR2 from the germline V gene are MDHEN and SYDVKM. CDR3 loop: CASSPVGTGELFF. The CDR3 bases are TGTGCCAGCAGTCCCGTGGGGACCGGGGAGCTGTTTTTT.